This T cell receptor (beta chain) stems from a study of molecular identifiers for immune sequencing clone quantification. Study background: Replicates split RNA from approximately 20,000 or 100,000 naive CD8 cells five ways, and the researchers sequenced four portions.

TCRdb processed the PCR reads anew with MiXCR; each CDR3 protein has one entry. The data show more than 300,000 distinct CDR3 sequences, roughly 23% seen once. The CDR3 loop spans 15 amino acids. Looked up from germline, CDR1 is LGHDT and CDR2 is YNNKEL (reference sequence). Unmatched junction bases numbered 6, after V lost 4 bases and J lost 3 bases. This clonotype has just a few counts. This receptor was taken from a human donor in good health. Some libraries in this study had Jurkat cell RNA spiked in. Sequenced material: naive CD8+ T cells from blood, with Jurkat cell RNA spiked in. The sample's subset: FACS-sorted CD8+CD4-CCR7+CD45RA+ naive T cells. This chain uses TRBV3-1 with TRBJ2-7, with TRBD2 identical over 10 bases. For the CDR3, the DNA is TGTGCCAGCAGCCCCTTAGCGGGGGGCCACTACGAGCAGTACTTC. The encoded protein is CASSPLAGGHYEQYF.